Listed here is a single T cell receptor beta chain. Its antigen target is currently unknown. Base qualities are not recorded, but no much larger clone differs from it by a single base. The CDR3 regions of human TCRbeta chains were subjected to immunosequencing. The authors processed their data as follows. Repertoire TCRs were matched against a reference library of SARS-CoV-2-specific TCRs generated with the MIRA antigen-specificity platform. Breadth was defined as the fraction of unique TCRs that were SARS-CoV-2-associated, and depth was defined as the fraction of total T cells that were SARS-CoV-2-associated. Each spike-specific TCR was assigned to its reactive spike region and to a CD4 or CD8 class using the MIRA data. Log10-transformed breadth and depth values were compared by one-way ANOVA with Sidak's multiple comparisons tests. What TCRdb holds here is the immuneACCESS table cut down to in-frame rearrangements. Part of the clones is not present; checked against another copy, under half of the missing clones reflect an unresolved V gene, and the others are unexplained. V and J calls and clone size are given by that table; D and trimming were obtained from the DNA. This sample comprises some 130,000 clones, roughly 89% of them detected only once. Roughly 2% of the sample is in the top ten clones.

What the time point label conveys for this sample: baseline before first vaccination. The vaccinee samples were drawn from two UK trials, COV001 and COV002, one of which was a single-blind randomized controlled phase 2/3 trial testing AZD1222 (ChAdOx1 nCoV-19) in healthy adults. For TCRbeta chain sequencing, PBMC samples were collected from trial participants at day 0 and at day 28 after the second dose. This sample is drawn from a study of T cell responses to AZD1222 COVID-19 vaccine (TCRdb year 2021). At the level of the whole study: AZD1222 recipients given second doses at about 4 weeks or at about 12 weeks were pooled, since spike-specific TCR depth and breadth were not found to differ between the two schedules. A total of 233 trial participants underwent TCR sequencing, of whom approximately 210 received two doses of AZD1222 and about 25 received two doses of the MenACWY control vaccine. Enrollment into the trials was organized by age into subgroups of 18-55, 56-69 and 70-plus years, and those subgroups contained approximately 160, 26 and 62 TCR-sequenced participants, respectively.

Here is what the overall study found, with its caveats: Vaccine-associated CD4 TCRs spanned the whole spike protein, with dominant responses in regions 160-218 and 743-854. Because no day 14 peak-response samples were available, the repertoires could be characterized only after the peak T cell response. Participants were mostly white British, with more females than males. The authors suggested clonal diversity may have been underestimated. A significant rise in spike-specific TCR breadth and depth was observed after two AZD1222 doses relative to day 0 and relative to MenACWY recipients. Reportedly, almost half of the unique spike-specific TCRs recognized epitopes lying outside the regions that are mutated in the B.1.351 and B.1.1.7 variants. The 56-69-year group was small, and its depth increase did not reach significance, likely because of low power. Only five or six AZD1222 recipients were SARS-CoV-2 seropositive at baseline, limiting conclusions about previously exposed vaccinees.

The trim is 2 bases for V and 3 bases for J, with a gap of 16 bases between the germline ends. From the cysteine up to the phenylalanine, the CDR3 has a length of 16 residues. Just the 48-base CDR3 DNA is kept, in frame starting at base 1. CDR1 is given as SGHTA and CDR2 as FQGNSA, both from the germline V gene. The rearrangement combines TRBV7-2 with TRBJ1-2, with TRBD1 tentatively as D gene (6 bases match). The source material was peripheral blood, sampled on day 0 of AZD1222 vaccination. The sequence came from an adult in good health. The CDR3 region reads CASSLLGGRSDYGYTF. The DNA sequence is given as TGTGCCAGCAGCTTACTGGGGGGGCGCTCGGACTATGGCTACACCTTC.